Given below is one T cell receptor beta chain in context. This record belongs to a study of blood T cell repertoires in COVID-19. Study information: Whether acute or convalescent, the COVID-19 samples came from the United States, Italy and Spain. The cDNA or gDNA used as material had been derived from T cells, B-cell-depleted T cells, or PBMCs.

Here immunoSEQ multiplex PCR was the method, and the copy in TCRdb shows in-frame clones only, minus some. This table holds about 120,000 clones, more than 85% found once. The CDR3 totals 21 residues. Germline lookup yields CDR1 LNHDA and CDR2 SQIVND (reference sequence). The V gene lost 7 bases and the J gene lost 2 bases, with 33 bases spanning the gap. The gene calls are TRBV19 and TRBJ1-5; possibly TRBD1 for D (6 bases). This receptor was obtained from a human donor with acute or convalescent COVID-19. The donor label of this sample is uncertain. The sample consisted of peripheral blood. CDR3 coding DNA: TGTGCCAGTACATGGGGAGTGGGGCCCCGACAGGACCGGCGAGGCAATCAGCCCCAGCATTTT. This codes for CASTWGVGPRQDRRGNQPQHF.